This note documents a single T cell receptor beta chain sequence. Data came from immunoSEQ multiplex PCR; TCRdb stores just in-frame clones and leaves some out. In the table there are 300,000 to 400,000 clones, 85% to 90% of which are singletons. CDR3 length: 16 residues. Germline CDR1 and CDR2: LNHNV and YYDKDF (reference sequence). V gave up 0 bases and J gave up 5 bases, with 15 bases separating them. This record belongs to a study of blood T cell repertoires in COVID-19. Across the whole study: Donors in the United States, Italy and Spain gave samples during acute or convalescent COVID-19. PBMCs, B-cell-depleted T cells, or T cells were the source of the cDNA or gDNA that made up the material.

Those enrolled in Seattle joined during active infection and were followed longitudinally afterward. This TCR derives from a woman in her sixties or seventies with COVID-19, enrolled during active disease. Sequencing was done on a sample of peripheral blood. The V call is TRBV15, the J call TRBJ2-3; D not resolved. The CDR3 is CATSRDDQDLGDTQYF. Written as DNA, the CDR3 is TGTGCCACCAGCAGAGATGACCAGGATCTTGGAGATACGCAGTATTTT. Looking up the rest from reference TRBV15 and TRBJ2-3 gives the full variable domain: DAMVIQNPRYQVTQFGKPVTLSCSQTLNHNVMYWYQQKSSQAPKLLFHYYDKDFNNEADTPDNFQSRRPNTSFCFLDIRSPGLGDTAMYLCATSRDDQDLGDTQYFGPGTRLTVL.